Listed here is a single T cell receptor beta chain. The CDR3 contains 13 residues. Trimming took off 0 bases at V and 5 bases at J, with 7 bases between the two ends. Germline V gene sequence: CDR1 MNHNY, CDR2 SVGAGI (reference sequence). The source of the sample is a study of blood T cell repertoires in COVID-19. Study-level information: The United States, Italy and Spain provided the acute and convalescent COVID-19 samples. Nucleic acid was either cDNA or gDNA, and it came from T cells, B-cell-depleted T cells, or PBMCs.

Original methodology: Estimation of nucleated cell counts was performed using reference gene primer amplification. Produced via immunoSEQ multiplex PCR; TCRdb's table is partial and in-frame only. The V and J calls and clone size come from that table; D and trimming were worked out from the DNA. This table holds 200,000 or so clones, about 86% found once. Sequencing was performed on peripheral blood. The chain couples TRBV6-6 to TRBJ1-1; D gene ambiguous. The source is a man aged 30-40 years with active or convalescent COVID-19. The CDR3 DNA reads TGTGCCAGCAGTTACTCGGAGAGGACTGAAGCTTTCTTT. Protein sequence: CASSYSERTEAFF.